The clone carrying this T cell receptor (beta chain) showed up many times. Its antigen is currently unknown. Via MiXCR, TCRdb re-called the 5' RACE reads, giving one row per CDR3 protein. The data contain about 240,000 distinct CDR3 sequences, 8% to 9.5% of them singletons. The data are from a study of CD8 T cells in ankylosing spondylitis. Overall study results and limits: A subset of motif variants has previously been described in the synovial fluid and blood of reactive arthritis. Reportedly, disease-linked clones are significantly enriched in ankylosing spondylitis patients' matched synovial fluid.

This CDR3 has 17 amino acids. V shed 0 bases and J shed 0 bases, with 13 bases lying between them. Germline loops: CDR1 SGHRS, CDR2 YFSETQ. This clonotype was obtained from a male donor with ankylosing spondylitis or in good health (not recorded which). Sequencing used blood, either unsorted or a sorted T cell fraction (not recorded which). The chain links TRBV5-1 to TRBJ2-1; D not certain. CDR3 in amino acids: CASSLEIFRSSYNEQFF. The CDR3 DNA reads TGCGCCAGCAGCTTGGAAATATTCAGGAGCTCCTACAATGAGCAGTTCTTC.